This T cell receptor (beta chain) was profiled in a study of tumor-infiltrating lymphocytes in localized non-small cell lung cancer. Study-wide context: Some samples were collected after neoadjuvant chemotherapy; smokers, never-smokers and several histologies were included. From each patient, both tumor and uninvolved lung, non-adjacent to tumor, were sampled.

Profiling relied on immunoSEQ multiplex PCR, and the TCRdb table lists in-frame clones only, not all of them. The data hold 15,000 to 16,000 clones, with approximately 62% observed a single time. Per the germline V gene, CDR1 is SEHNR and CDR2 is FQNEAQ (reference sequence). The CDR3 runs 14 residues. V lost 1 base and J lost 4, with 8 bases in between. The rearrangement uses TRBV7-9 and TRBJ2-4; weak D call: TRBD2 (5 bases). The sequenced material came from lung tumor tissue. The source of this sequence is a human donor with non-small cell lung cancer. CDR3 in DNA: TGTGCCAGCAGCTTAGGGGAGAAAAAAAACATTCAGTACTTC. The encoded protein is CASSLGEKKNIQYF.